This T cell receptor beta chain is from a study of cytomegalovirus exposure and HLA in healthy donors. Study details: Early release data held about 92 million unique TCRs from HLA-typed donors.

In the case of this clone: Its antigen remains unidentified.

Findings of the study overall: The analysis excluded some indistinguishable V segments, including TRBV6-2 and TRBV6-3. Further analysis, carried out later, found HLA-associated TCR beta chains more clonally expanded than equally common other chains. Reported performance of the classifier showed diagnosis of cytomegalovirus status with high specificity and sensitivity.

The CDR3 has 18 amino acids. CDR1 is LGHNA and CDR2 is YSLEER in the germline V gene. V lost 3 bases and J lost 0, with 19 bases in between. PCR primers comprised 60 Vbeta and 13 Jbeta primers. TCRdb keeps only in-frame clones here, not all; method: immunoSEQ multiplex PCR. This sample contains roughly 110,000 clones. The sample taken for sequencing was PBMCs. The gene calls are TRBV4-3 and TRBJ2-3; D unclear. The TCR was taken from a man in his forties in good health and CMV-seropositive. CDR3 nucleotide sequence: TGCGCCAGCAGCCACTCCGCCCGAGGAGTATCTAGCACAGATACGCAGTATTTT. Translated, it gives CASSHSARGVSSTDTQYF.